One T cell receptor beta chain is described in this entry. This sample was included in a study of blood T cell repertoires in COVID-19. Produced via immunoSEQ multiplex PCR; TCRdb's table is partial and in-frame only. Of about 370,000 clones listed, approximately 92% were seen once; the top ten hold about 1%. The germline CDR1 and CDR2 sequences are LGHDT and YNNKEL (reference sequence). The CDR3 contains 15 residues. Trimming removed 2 bases from V and 6 bases from J, with 14 bases in between. This clonotype was sampled from a man between 18 and 35 years old who had recovered from COVID-19. Sequenced: PBMCs or T cells enriched from blood (not recorded which). The chain joins TRBV3-1 (or the pseudogene TRBV3-2) to TRBJ2-1, with a weak D call TRBD1 (6 bases). The CDR3 sequence is CASSQLAGRGNEQFF. In DNA form, the CDR3 reads TGTGCCAGCAGCCAATTGGCTGGCAGGGGCAATGAGCAGTTCTTC.